Below, one TCR beta chain is given with its context. Its specificity is unknown. These data belong to a study of cytomegalovirus exposure and HLA in healthy donors. Study context: Unique TCRs numbering around 80 million, obtained from HLA-typed donors, made up an early data release. Study-wide results and caveats: TCR beta V- and J-gene trimming, according to a later analysis, was linked to a missense DCLRE1C variant. In an earlier analysis, in some 540 donors, most V segments appeared productive either ~90% or ~30% of the time. Immune exposure information comprised only CMV serostatus.

Both 60 Vbeta primers and 13 Jbeta primers went into the PCR. Libraries were prepared by immunoSEQ multiplex PCR; TCRdb keeps only in-frame clonotypes and omits some of them. In the table there are 90,000 to 120,000 clones, roughly 70% of which are singletons. CDR1 is SGHRS and CDR2 is YFSETQ in the germline V gene. V lost 7 bases and J 8 bases, leaving 9 bases between the germline ends. CDR3 size: 11 residues. The J gene is TRBJ1-4, the V gene TRBV5-1, with D tentatively TRBD1 (5 bases). Sequenced sample: PBMCs. The origin of this receptor is a woman in her thirties or forties in good health and CMV-seropositive. The CDR3 DNA is TGCGCCAGCCATCAGGGCGAAAAACTGTTTTTT. As protein: CASHQGEKLFF.